The entry below gives a single T cell receptor (beta chain) sequence along with its context. Its antigen is still unknown. Within one base of it there is no much larger clone, and no base qualities were kept. The cohort consisted of 600 or so healthy bone marrow donors. At the time of sampling, all cohort members were nominally healthy, though unrecorded immune exposures were likely present. The donor tested CMV seronegative, placing the donor among the 352 seronegative members of the cohort. A peripheral blood sample was collected from each donor, and TCR beta sequencing was performed on peripheral blood mononuclear cells. Genomic DNA extraction from the blood cell samples was performed with the Qiagen DNeasy Blood Extraction Kit. This sample was taken from a study of cytomegalovirus exposure and HLA in healthy donors (dated by TCRdb to about 2017). About the study as a whole: In an earlier analysis of approximately 640 of the donors, 250 to 350 Gb of sequence data and roughly 100 million unique TCR beta sequences from approximately 180 million T cells were reported. An early release covering just under 650 HLA-typed donors comprised about 300 gigabases of sequencing data and around 86 million unique TCR sequences. Of the 350 to 450 genotyped donors, approximately 80% were placed in the genetic ancestry cluster associated with self-reported Caucasian donors. The study was designed to test whether signatures of past pathogen exposure could be identified by cataloging public T cell receptors. The T cell repertoires of 666 subjects were profiled by immunosequencing and related to cytomegalovirus serostatus. Besides the first cohort of hundreds of subjects, a separate validation cohort made up of 120 different subjects was used. High-throughput TCR immunosequencing, statistical association of individual TCRs with disease status, and machine learning were combined to predict cytomegalovirus infection status. In a later analysis, previously published TCR beta repertoires from some 640 donors were re-analyzed and high-resolution HLA genotyping was added so that TCR occurrence patterns could be studied. In the later analysis, no new phenotypic data were used to find candidate immune exposures; instead, reliance was placed on TCR beta sequences and their occurrence across donors. An earlier analysis of more than 450 of the donors used high-throughput TCR beta sequencing to judge whether each TCR beta V gene segment behaved as functional or pseudogenic. Donor age, sex, ethnicity and CMV serostatus were compiled alongside the repertoire data. Genome-wide SNP genotypes for about 55% of the 666 donors were used in a later genetic analysis, which treated that subset as a discovery cohort. All discovery cohort repertoires had been generated on a single sequencing platform. Class I and class II HLA loci were covered by the typing at four-digit resolution. The number of typed donors differed by locus: about 620-630 for A, B, C, DRB1 and DQB1; about 520 for DQA1; fewer than 610 for DPA1; and about 470 for DPB1. Roughly five DR-DQ haplotypes were handled as single units for association and clustering, since linkage in the cohort was strong. Among 398 genotyped donors of the cohort, an average of 235,054 unique TCR beta nucleotide sequences were sequenced per donor, around a sixth of them non-productive. On the study overall, not on this receptor specifically: Linkage disequilibrium might explain the correlated functional status among segregating V segments, but an unknown experimental factor could not be excluded. Most TCR sequences were seen in very few donors, while some public TCRs were found in many individuals. Sequencing depth was assumed to be roughly uniform across donors in the presence/absence analyses, though that assumption may not hold. Because the 87-base-pair reads could not distinguish some IMGT-functional V segments, including TRBV6-2 and TRBV6-3, those segments were excluded. Broadly in line with IMGT annotations, most TCR beta V segments showed up in productive rearrangements about 87% or about 30% of the time in an earlier analysis of under 700 of the donors. HLA typing was unavailable for some donors at each locus, so association tests used only the typed subset. In the study, 150 to 200 TCR beta chains were listed as associated with cytomegalovirus. In a later analysis, the rate of TCR association differed among HLA loci, with DRB1 alleles having the most associated TCRs and HLA-C alleles having the fewest. In a later genetic analysis, a missense DCLRE1C variant was associated with V-gene and J-gene trimming of TCR beta chains, and the association was replicated in an independent cohort. A group of highly shared sequence variants was considered likely to be a technical artifact of the sequencing pipeline. The classifier was reported to diagnose cytomegalovirus status with high specificity and sensitivity in both the original cohort and the validation cohort. CMV serostatus was the only immune exposure information available for the cohort. Because counts were too low, some 16 rarely observed V segments, including chromosome 9 orphons, were excluded from the earlier analysis of some 540 of the donors. In a later analysis, some 18,000 TCR beta sequences were associated with specific HLA alleles at a false discovery rate of 0.05. In a later analysis, HLA-associated TCR beta chains were found to be more clonally expanded and to have lower generation probabilities than equally common non-associated chains. In vitro tests confirmed that three of the cytomegalovirus-associated TCR beta chains recognize cytomegalovirus antigens. In this cohort, only TCR beta chains were sequenced, and detectable features were limited by the absence of alpha or paired-chain data. According to a later analysis, most CMV-associated TCR beta chains appeared to be HLA-restricted, and the HLA associations seemed to be driven largely by CMV exposure. A later genetic analysis reported fewer N-insertions in productive TCRs among donors in an Asian-associated ancestry cluster than the approximately 670-donor mean. A further reported finding was that TCR beta sequences accurately predicted the HLA-A and HLA-B alleles for most subjects in the first cohort. The authors suggested that the approach could potentially be generalized to other disease states and immunological phenotypes. Assigning TCR associations to individual alleles was difficult when HLA alleles, especially DR and DQ, strongly co-occurred. In a later analysis, several top co-occurrence clusters were reported to appear linked to parvovirus B19, influenza, CMV and Epstein-Barr virus.

The germline V gene specifies KGHSH as CDR1 and LQKENI as CDR2. There are 14 amino acids in the CDR3, from cysteine to phenylalanine inclusive. Only the CDR3 DNA is retained, 42 bases long and in frame from the first base. Clipping removes 4 bases from V and 8 bases from J, with 5 as the unmatched junction base count. The library was produced with the immunoSEQ multiplex PCR assay. For the multiplex PCR, a mixture combining 60 forward primers for TCR Vbeta segments and 13 reverse primers for TCR Jbeta segments was used. The CDR3 region of rearranged TCR beta genes was amplified from genomic DNA by a multiplex PCR assay. On the Illumina HiSeq System, the amplified TCR beta libraries were sequenced as 87-base-pair reads. Concerning the study's data processing: A later analysis counted about 76 million unique TCR beta chains across the 640 or so repertoires, and roughly 11 million of these chains were shared by at least two donors. A nearest-neighbor algorithm error-corrected the raw reads and collapsed the reads into unique sequences, merging closely related sequences to remove PCR and sequencing errors. To assign V, D and J gene segments, CDR3 sequences were aligned to IMGT reference sequences. For a sequence to be retained, a match of at least six nucleotides was required to both a V gene segment and a J gene segment. Rearrangements were called productive when the CDR3 lacked stop codons and stayed in frame with V and J; all others were non-productive. CDR3 was defined by IMGT convention, running from the second conserved V-encoded cysteine to the conserved J-encoded phenylalanine. The earlier analysis of 500 to 750 of the donors excluded any sequence lacking an unambiguous match to a single V gene segment. An earlier analysis of several hundred of the donors classified V segments as functional when productive rearrangements were above 56.7% and as segregating when the standard deviation between donors was above 5%. A statistical classification framework was built for diagnosing cytomegalovirus status from the catalog of TCR beta chain sequences. V and J gene assignment, in a later analysis, came from comparing TCR nucleotide sequences with IMGT/GENE-DB human TR gene sequences. Using the TCRdist pipeline, a later analysis assigned CDR3 sequences along with most-parsimonious VDJ recombination scenarios. In a later analysis, each TCR beta chain was defined by its CDR3 amino acid sequence together with its V-gene family, and reads without a unique V-gene family were excluded. To address suspected cross-contamination and a sequencing artifact, a later analysis removed some 620 highly shared, low-generation-probability nucleotide sequences. In a later analysis, a clonal expansion index for each public chain was calculated from normalized within-repertoire ranks of inferred template counts. Generation probabilities in a later analysis came from a VDJ recombination model fitted to out-of-frame rearrangements, and those results were checked against IGoR. In a later analysis, TCR-TCR, TCR-HLA and TCR-CMV co-occurrence was scored with hypergeometric tests, and a repertoire-size bias correction was applied to TCR pairs. To estimate false discovery rates, a later analysis permuted the HLA or CMV assignments 20 times. In a later analysis, co-occurring TCRs were grouped using DBSCAN, with TCRdist sequence similarity added in when clustering inside HLA-allele-positive subsets. Repertoires with fewer than 30,000 or more than 120,000 public chains, plus five repertoires with anomalous nucleotide sharing, were excluded from co-occurrence clustering. The clones in this table, taken by TCRdb from immuneACCESS, are in-frame only. Not every clone is retained; where verified, under half of the shortfall comes from an unresolved V gene, and the cause of the rest is unknown. V and J calls and clone size are given by that table; D and trimming were obtained from the DNA. The sample table shows 100,000 to 150,000 clones, and about 82% are seen once. The top ten clonotypes cover approximately 1.1% of the sample.

The V and J segments used are TRBV18 and TRBJ1-5, with 10 bases matching TRBD1. This TCR derives from a boy aged 5-17 years in good health and CMV-seronegative. Sequenced: PBMCs. The CDR3 protein sequence reads: CASSLGTGEKPQHF. At the DNA level, the sequence is TGTGCCAGCTCACTAGGGACAGGGGAAAAGCCCCAGCATTTT.